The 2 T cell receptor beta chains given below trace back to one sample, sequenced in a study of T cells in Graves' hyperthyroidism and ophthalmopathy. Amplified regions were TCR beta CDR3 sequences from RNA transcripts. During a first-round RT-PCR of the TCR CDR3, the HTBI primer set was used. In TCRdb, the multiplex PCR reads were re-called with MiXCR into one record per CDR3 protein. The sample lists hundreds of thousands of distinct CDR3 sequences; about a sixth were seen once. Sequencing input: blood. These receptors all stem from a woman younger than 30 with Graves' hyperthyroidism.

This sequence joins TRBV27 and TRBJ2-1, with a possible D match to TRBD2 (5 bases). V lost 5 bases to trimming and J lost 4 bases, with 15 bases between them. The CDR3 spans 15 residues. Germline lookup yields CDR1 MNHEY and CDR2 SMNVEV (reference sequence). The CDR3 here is CASSTRSASYNEQFF. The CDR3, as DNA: TGTGCCAGCAGTACTAGGTCAGCCTCTTACAATGAGCAGTTCTTC.

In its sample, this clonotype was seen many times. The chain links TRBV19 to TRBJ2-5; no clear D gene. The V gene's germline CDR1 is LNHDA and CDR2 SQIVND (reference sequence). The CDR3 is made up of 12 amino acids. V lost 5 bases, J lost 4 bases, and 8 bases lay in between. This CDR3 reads CASSDLGETQYF. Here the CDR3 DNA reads TGTGCCAGTAGTGACCTCGGAGAGACCCAGTACTTC.